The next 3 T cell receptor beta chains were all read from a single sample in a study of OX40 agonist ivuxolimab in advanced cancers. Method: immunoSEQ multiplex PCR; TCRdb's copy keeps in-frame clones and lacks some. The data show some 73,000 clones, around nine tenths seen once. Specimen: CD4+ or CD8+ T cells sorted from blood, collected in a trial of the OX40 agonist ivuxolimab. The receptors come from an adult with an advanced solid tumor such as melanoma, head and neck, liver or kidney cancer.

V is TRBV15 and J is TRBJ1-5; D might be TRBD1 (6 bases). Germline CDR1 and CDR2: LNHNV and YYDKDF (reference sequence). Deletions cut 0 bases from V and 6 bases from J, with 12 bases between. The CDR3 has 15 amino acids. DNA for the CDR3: TGTGCCACCAGCAGAGATCGGGGGGCTGTTCAGCCCCAGCATTTT. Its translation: CATSRDRGAVQPQHF.

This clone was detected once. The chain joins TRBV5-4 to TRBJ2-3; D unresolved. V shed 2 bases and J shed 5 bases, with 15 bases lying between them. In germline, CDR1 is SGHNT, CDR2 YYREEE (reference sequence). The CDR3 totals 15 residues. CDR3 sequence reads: CASSLDSRQLDTQYF. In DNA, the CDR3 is TGTGCCAGCAGCTTAGATTCGAGACAATTAGATACGCAGTATTTT.

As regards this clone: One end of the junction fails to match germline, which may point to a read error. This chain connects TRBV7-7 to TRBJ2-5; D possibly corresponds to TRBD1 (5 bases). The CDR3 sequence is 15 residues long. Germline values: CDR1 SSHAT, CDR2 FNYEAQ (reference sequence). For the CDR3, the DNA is TGTGCTAGCAGCTTGGGCCGACAGATCAGCGAGACCCAGTACTTC. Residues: CASSLGRQISETQYF. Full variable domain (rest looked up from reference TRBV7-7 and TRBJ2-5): GAGVSQSPRYKVTKRGQDVTLRCDPISSHATLYWYQQALGQGPEFLTYFNYEAQPDKSGLPSDRFSAERPEGSISTLTIQRTEQRDSAMYRCASSLGRQISETQYFGPGTRLLVL.